This T cell receptor beta chain was documented in a study of graft-versus-host responses after intestinal transplantation. For the study at large: Recipients across the board were started on anti-thymocyte globulin induction, then kept on tacrolimus and steroids for 2 to 4 years. General observations from the study: GvH clones turned up in recipient marrow; some had shown up first in ileum or blood.

Clones were sequenced by immunoSEQ multiplex PCR, and TCRdb holds only the in-frame ones, with some missing. Of 120,000 or so clones in the sample, 93% were seen once. This clone was counted a single time. The antigen is not known. With 2 bases removed from V and 3 bases from J, the gap between germline ends came to 6 bases. This CDR3 is built from 12 residues. From germline, CDR1 is SGHRS and CDR2 YFSETQ. Sequenced here: unstimulated CD8+ T cells sorted from spleen or lymph node cells, sampled before intestinal transplant. The origin of this receptor is a human donor who received an intestinal transplant. The rearrangement joins TRBV5-1 to TRBJ2-7, with no clear D. Here the CDR3 DNA reads TGCGCCAGCAGCTTAACTGACTACGAGCAGTACTTC. It codes for CASSLTDYEQYF. Full variable domain (outside the CDR3, taken from reference TRBV5-1 and TRBJ2-7): KAGVTQTPRYLIKTRGQQVTLSCSPISGHRSVSWYQQTPGQGLQFLFEYFSETQRNKGNFPGRFSGRQFSNSRSEMNVSTLELGDSALYLCASSLTDYEQYFGPGTRLTVT.